This TCR beta chain stems from a study of T cells in Graves' hyperthyroidism and ophthalmopathy. TCR beta CDR3 regions were amplified from RNA transcripts. The study used the HTBI primer set for a first-round RT-PCR of the TCR CDR3. TCRdb reanalysed the multiplex PCR reads using MiXCR and keeps one entry per CDR3 protein. The table lists under 130,000 distinct CDR3 sequences, about half of them singletons, with 26% in the top ten. This clonotype came up many times. Sequenced: blood. This TCR was recovered from a middle-aged man with Graves' hyperthyroidism.

CDR3 in DNA: TGCAGTGCAAAGGACAGGGGGCTTGAGACCCAGTACTTC. Translating gives CSAKDRGLETQYF. The V and J genes are TRBV20-1 and TRBJ2-5; 11 bases fit TRBD1. CDR3 length equals 13 residues. V dropped 6 bases and J dropped 5; count of bases not matched to a gene: 5. In germline, CDR1 is DFQATT, CDR2 SNEGSKA (reference sequence).